Following are 25 T cell receptor beta chains from one sample sequenced in a study of neurological immune-mediated disorders. MiXCR, run by TCRdb on the 5' RACE reads, gives a single entry per CDR3 protein. The sample lists roughly 57,000 distinct CDR3 sequences, 24% occurring once. Time point noted: technical triplicate 2. Specimen: PBMCs. The receptor source for this set is a man in his sixties with HTLV-1-associated myelopathy (HAM/TSP).

This clonotype was recorded a few times. The genes are TRBV20-1 and TRBJ2-5, with a tentative D call TRBD2 (7 bases). CDR1 and CDR2 (germline): DFQATT, SNEGSKA (reference sequence). The CDR3 loop spans 14 amino acids. Trimming took off 4 bases at V and 2 bases at J, with 14 bases between the two ends. CDR3 coding DNA: TGCAGTGCTACGGGGAGGGGGTCACAAGAGACCCAGTACTTC. This codes for CSATGRGSQETQYF.

This clonotype was counted at least ten times. The genes are TRBV20-1 and TRBJ2-5; D not resolved. V lost 1 base to trimming and J lost 1 base, with 10 bases between them. This CDR3 comprises 14 residues. CDR1 is DFQATT, CDR2 SNEGSKA, per germline (reference sequence). The CDR3 spells CSARVNLRQETQYF. CDR3 in DNA: TGCAGTGCTAGAGTTAATCTCCGCCAAGAGACCCAGTACTTC.

This clonotype was detected once. This chain uses TRBV29-1 with TRBJ1-1; 11 nucleotides align to TRBD1. CDR3 length: 16 residues. CDR1 SQVTM and CDR2 ANQGSEA come from the germline V gene. J was trimmed by 1 base and V by 6 bases; bases with no gene match: 10. In DNA, the CDR3 is TGCAGCGTCCGAGCCGGGACAGGGGGACAGAACACTGAAGCTTTCTTT. The encoded protein is CSVRAGTGGQNTEAFF.

The V gene is TRBV25-1, the J gene TRBJ2-7; D might be TRBD1 or TRBD2, each matching 5 bases. The CDR3 is 15 amino acids. The V end was cut by 5 bases, the J end by 1 base, with 15 bases between. Germline assignment: CDR1 MGHDK and CDR2 SYGVNS. The CDR3 here is CASSPSLGPSYEQYF. The CDR3 bases are TGTGCCAGCAGTCCGTCCCTGGGACCTTCCTACGAGCAGTACTTC.

This clonotype was observed at least ten times. CDR3 coding DNA: TGCAGTGCTCCCGGGGAGAACCTCATGGATACGCAGTATTTT. It translates to CSAPGENLMDTQYF. V is TRBV20-1 and J is TRBJ2-3; D is possibly TRBD2 (5 bases). Germline values: CDR1 DFQATT, CDR2 SNEGSKA (reference sequence). Deletions cut 5 bases from V and 6 bases from J, with 18 bases between. The CDR3 spans 14 residues.

This rearrangement joins TRBV15 to TRBJ2-3, with D possibly matching TRBD1 (7 bases). The CDR3 consists of 13 residues. The V gene's germline CDR1 is LNHNV and CDR2 YYDKDF (reference sequence). The DNA for the CDR3 is TGTTTCACCAGCAGAGACAGGGAGGTTCCGCAGTATTTT. As protein: CFTSRDREVPQYF. The full variable domain, in which reference TRBV15 and TRBJ2-3 provide the parts outside the CDR3, is DAMVIQNPRYQVTQFGKPVTLSCSQTLNHNVMYWYQQKSSQAPKLLFHYYDKDFNNEADTPDNFQSRRPNTSFCFLDIRSPGLGDTAMYLCFTSRDREVPQYFGPGTRLTVL.

In its sample, this clonotype was seen a few times. J is TRBJ1-1 and V is TRBV30; 7 nucleotides agree with TRBD1. The CDR3 consists of 14 residues. Unmatched junction bases numbered 8, after V lost 3 bases and J lost 4 bases. The germline V gene encodes CDR1 GTSNPN and CDR2 SVGIG (reference sequence). In DNA, the CDR3 is TGTGCCTGGAGGAAACCGGGACAGATCACTGAAGCTTTCTTT. Its translation: CAWRKPGQITEAFF. The full variable domain, its missing parts supplied by reference TRBV30 and TRBJ1-1, is SQTIHQWPATLVQPVGSPLSLECTVEGTSNPNLYWYRQAAGRGLQLLFYSVGIGQISSEVPQNLSASRPQDRQFILSSKKLLLSDSGFYLCAWRKPGQITEAFFGQGTRLTVV.

The V and J genes are TRBV4-2 and TRBJ2-7; no clear D. This CDR3 has 13 residues. The ends were cut back, 0 bases at V and 4 bases at J, with 7 bases in the middle. Germline V lookup: CDR1 LGHNA, CDR2 YNFKEQ. Here the CDR3 reads CASSQEGEYEQYF. DNA for the CDR3: TGTGCCAGCAGCCAAGAAGGCGAGTACGAGCAGTACTTC.

As DNA, the CDR3 is TGCAGCGTTGAAGAGGTAACAGGCTTGAACACTGAAGCTTTCTTT. Its protein product is CSVEEVTGLNTEAFF. The J gene is TRBJ1-1, the V gene TRBV29-1, with a tentative D call TRBD1 (5 bases). The CDR3 consists of 15 residues. Germline values: CDR1 SQVTM, CDR2 ANQGSEA. V shed 0 bases and J shed 0 bases, with 11 bases lying between them.

This clonotype occurred many times. The rearrangement links TRBV5-5 to TRBJ2-1; D might be TRBD2 (5 bases). V lost 4 bases to trimming and J lost 1 base, with 18 bases between them. CDR3 length equals 17 residues. Germline CDR1 is SGHKS and CDR2 is YYEKEE (reference sequence). The CDR3 DNA reads TGTGCCAGCAGCGGTGAGAGCGGTTTCCTATCCTACAATGAGCAGTTCTTC. Protein sequence: CASSGESGFLSYNEQFF.

This clonotype was counted between two and nine times. V gene TRBV11-2 combines with J gene TRBJ1-1; D might be TRBD1 (6 bases). V lost 6 bases and J 8 bases, leaving 13 bases between the germline ends. CDR3 length: 12 residues. Germline assignment: CDR1 SGHAT and CDR2 FQNNGV. CDR3: CASSSDRPEAFF. CDR3 DNA: TGTGCCAGCAGTTCTGACAGGCCCGAAGCTTTCTTT.

The V call is TRBV6-6, the J call TRBJ2-1; D might be TRBD1 (5 bases). Germline CDR1 reads MNHNY; CDR2 reads SVGAGI (reference sequence). Trimming pared 0 bases from V and 8 bases from J, leaving 5 bases between. The CDR3 totals 12 residues. The chain's CDR3 is CASSYSGDEQFF. The CDR3 DNA reads TGTGCCAGCAGTTACTCAGGGGATGAGCAGTTCTTC.

This clonotype was found many times. This chain uses TRBV20-1 with TRBJ2-7; D possibly matches TRBD1 or TRBD2 (6 bases each). This CDR3 has 12 residues. Trimming took off 2 bases at V and 7 bases at J, with 12 bases between the two ends. CDR1 is DFQATT and CDR2 is SNEGSKA in the germline V gene (reference sequence). The CDR3 is CSARRGEREQYF. The CDR3 bases are TGCAGTGCTAGAAGGGGGGAGAGGGAGCAGTACTTC.

This clonotype showed up many times. This chain links TRBV5-1 with TRBJ2-1; tentative D call: TRBD2 (5 bases). Trimming took off 4 bases at V and 12 bases at J, with 26 bases between the two ends. Germline V gives CDR1 SGHRS, CDR2 YFSETQ. This CDR3 has 16 residues. CDR3 sequence (DNA): TGCGCCAGCAGCGATCGGCTAGGGCGGGTCACCGCCGCGCAGTTCTTC. Encoded protein: CASSDRLGRVTAAQFF.

This clonotype showed up many times. The chain combines TRBV7-2 with TRBJ2-2, with D unresolved. Per the germline V gene, CDR1 is SGHTA and CDR2 is FQGNSA. This CDR3 has 11 amino acids. Trimming stripped 0 bases from V and 7 bases from J, with 0 bases between. The CDR3 DNA sequence: TGTGCCAGCAGCTTAGCCGGGGAGCTGTTTTTT. Translating it yields CASSLAGELFF.

The V call is TRBV7-9, the J call TRBJ2-7; no firm D call. This CDR3 contains 12 residues. Germline loops: CDR1 SEHNR, CDR2 FQNEAQ (reference sequence). V shed 2 bases and J shed 2 bases, with 4 bases lying between them. DNA of the CDR3: TGTGCCAGCAGCTTATTGACCTACGAGCAGTACTTC. This codes for CASSLLTYEQYF.

This clonotype was found a few times. The rearrangement joins TRBV20-1 to TRBJ2-7; TRBD1 matches at 7 bases. The CDR3 runs to 14 residues. CDR1 DFQATT and CDR2 SNEGSKA come from the germline V gene (reference sequence). After removal of 0 bases from V and 5 bases from J, the junction contained 7 bases not matched to a gene. The CDR3 spells CSAREATGLDEQYF. In DNA form, the CDR3 reads TGCAGTGCTAGAGAAGCGACAGGGCTCGACGAGCAGTACTTC.

This clonotype was counted ten times or more. The chain carries TRBV5-1 and TRBJ2-7, with D uncertain. The CDR3 spans 12 residues. The germline V and J ends were trimmed by 2 bases and 4 bases, with 7 bases remaining between them. The germline gives CDR1 SGHRS, CDR2 YFSETQ. The CDR3: CASSLDLYEQYF. CDR3 nucleotides: TGCGCCAGCAGCTTAGATCTTTACGAGCAGTACTTC.

The chain couples TRBV11-2 to TRBJ2-1; 8 bases agree with TRBD2. The CDR3 extends over 16 amino acids. CDR1 is SGHAT, CDR2 FQNNGV, per germline. The J segment lost 6 bases and the V segment lost 5 bases, leaving 12 bases of the junction unmatched. CDR3 in DNA: TGTGCCAGCAGCCCTCCTAGCGGGTGGACCCTCAATGAGCAGTTCTTC. This encodes CASSPPSGWTLNEQFF.

A few counts support this clonotype. The rearrangement uses TRBV12-3 or TRBV12-4 and TRBJ1-1, with D uncertain. V was clipped by 6 bases and J by 5 bases, with 19 bases between them. The CDR3 covers 15 residues. The CDR3 protein is CASSPHPRGRTEAFF. Here the CDR3 DNA reads TGTGCCAGCAGCCCTCACCCCCGAGGGAGGACTGAAGCTTTCTTT.

Ten or more counts support this clonotype. This chain links TRBV20-1 with TRBJ1-3; D is perhaps TRBD1 (5 bases). V dropped 0 bases and J dropped 4 bases, with 13 bases sitting between them. The germline V gene has CDR1 DFQATT and CDR2 SNEGSKA (reference sequence). The CDR3 contains 15 residues. Here the CDR3 reads CSAREGGIWGNTIYF. The CDR3 coding sequence is TGCAGTGCTAGAGAGGGGGGTATATGGGGAAACACCATATATTTT.

Ten or more counts support this clonotype. V usage is TRBV6-1 and J usage is TRBJ2-7, with D uncertain. The CDR3 loop spans 13 amino acids. CDR1 is MNHNS, CDR2 SASEGT, per germline. V lost 6 bases and J 3 bases, leaving 12 bases between the germline ends. CDR3 in amino acids: CASSPAVVYEQYF. The DNA of the CDR3 is TGTGCCAGCAGCCCAGCTGTGGTCTACGAGCAGTACTTC.

The genes are TRBV19 and TRBJ1-1, with D tentatively TRBD1 (6 bases). Germline lookup yields CDR1 LNHDA and CDR2 SQIVND (reference sequence). Trimming stripped 7 bases from V and 5 bases from J, with 26 bases between. The CDR3 extends over 17 amino acids. Here the CDR3 DNA reads TGTGCCAGTACCCCTCTTGGGGGGGGCGGGTTCAAGACTGAAGCTTTCTTT. This codes for CASTPLGGGGFKTEAFF.

V is TRBV29-1 and J is TRBJ2-7, with 9 positions matching TRBD1. Trimming took 0 bases from V and 4 from J; bases not matched to a gene: 7. Germline CDR1 is SQVTM and CDR2 is ANQGSEA. The length of the CDR3 is 15 residues. In DNA form, the CDR3 reads TGCAGCGTTGAAGACGGACAGGGGAGAGGGTACGAGCAGTACTTC. It codes for CSVEDGQGRGYEQYF.

This clonotype was counted at least ten times. The V and J genes are TRBV5-1 and TRBJ2-2, with 7 bases matching TRBD2. The V gene's germline CDR1 is SGHRS and CDR2 YFSETQ. The V gene end was trimmed by 1 base and the J gene end by 0 bases; junction bases not matched to a gene: 3. This CDR3 has 16 amino acids. CDR3 protein: CASSLLAGANTGELFF. For the CDR3, the DNA is TGCGCCAGCAGCTTGCTCGCGGGGGCGAACACCGGGGAGCTGTTTTTT.